Presented here are 9 T cell receptor beta chains from one specimen sequenced in a study of cytomegalovirus exposure and HLA in healthy donors. The primer mix had 60 Vbeta and 13 Jbeta primers. The data were produced by immunoSEQ multiplex PCR, yet TCRdb's version contains in-frame clones alone and is incomplete. The sample records about 120,000 clones, around 78% being singletons. Sequenced input: PBMCs. The receptors were gathered from a woman in her 30s in good health and CMV-seronegative.

The chain joins TRBV11-2 to TRBJ1-2, with 10 bases identical to TRBD1. The V segment lost 4 bases and the J segment 0 bases; nucleotides outside the gene matches: 8. Germline lookup yields CDR1 SGHAT and CDR2 FQNNGV. The CDR3 is 17 residues long. The CDR3 DNA is TGTGCCAGCAGCTCGTCCCGGGACAGGGGAGCTAACTATGGCTACACCTTC. Its protein is CASSSSRDRGANYGYTF. Full variable domain (outside the CDR3, taken from reference TRBV11-2 and TRBJ1-2): EAGVAQSPRYKIIEKRQSVAFWCNPISGHATLYWYQQILGQGPKLLIQFQNNGVVDDSQLPKDRFSAERLKGVDSTLKIQPAKLEDSAVYLCASSSSRDRGANYGYTFGSGTRLTVV.

This chain links TRBV6-6 with TRBJ1-2, with 8 nucleotides matching TRBD1. CDR3 length: 16 amino acids. The V gene end was trimmed by 0 bases and the J gene end by 5 bases; junction bases not matched to a gene: 8. The germline CDR1 and CDR2 sequences are MNHNY and SVGAGI (reference sequence). This CDR3 is CASSYSPGQGGYGYTF. The CDR3 coding sequence is TGTGCCAGCAGTTACTCGCCCGGACAGGGAGGGTATGGCTACACCTTC.

The chain recombines TRBV4-2 with TRBJ2-1; 10 nucleotides line up with TRBD2. This CDR3 comprises 17 residues. The germline V gene encodes CDR1 LGHNA and CDR2 YNFKEQ. The V segment lost 0 bases and the J segment 2 bases; nucleotides outside the gene matches: 4. The CDR3 bases are TGTGCCAGCAGCCAAGATCAGGGGACTAGCGCCTACAATGAGCAGTTCTTC. Translating it yields CASSQDQGTSAYNEQFF.

This clone was seen a few times. J is TRBJ1-1 and V is TRBV29-1; weak D call: TRBD1 (6 bases). The CDR3 has 14 residues. Trimming cost V 5 bases and J 2 bases, with 15 bases left between them. CDR1 is SQVTM, CDR2 ANQGSEA, per germline. The CDR3 DNA is TGCAGCGTTATAAAGGGGGAGTCAAACACTGAAGCTTTCTTT. It translates to CSVIKGESNTEAFF.

V and J are TRBV2 and TRBJ2-7; D may be TRBD2 (5 bases). Trimming removed 5 bases at V and 4 bases at J, with 12 bases between. This CDR3 region has 13 residues. Germline loops: CDR1 SNHLY, CDR2 FYNNEI. This chain's CDR3 is CASSSGWGYEQYF. DNA for the CDR3: TGTGCCAGCAGTTCGGGGTGGGGTTACGAGCAGTACTTC. The complete variable domain, with remaining parts taken from reference TRBV2 and TRBJ2-7, reads EPEVTQTPSHQVTQMGQEVILRCVPISNHLYFYWYRQILGQKVEFLVSFYNNEISEKSEIFDDQFSVERPDGSNFTLKIRSTKLEDSAMYFCASSSGWGYEQYFGPGTRLTVT.

This sequence joins TRBV6-4 and TRBJ2-2, with TRBD2 matching 9 bases. Losses at the gene ends were 5 bases for V and 2 bases for J; bases not matched to a gene: 6. The CDR3 runs to 16 residues. Germline V gene sequence: CDR1 MRHNA, CDR2 SNTAGT. The CDR3 nucleotides are TGTGCCAGCAGTCTAGCGGGGCCCCCTAACACCGGGGAGCTGTTTTTT. Its protein product is CASSLAGPPNTGELFF.

This clone was recorded only once. This sequence joins TRBV25-1 and TRBJ2-7, with a tentative D call TRBD2 (6 bases). The V end was cut by 8 bases, the J end by 0 bases, with 14 bases between. This CDR3 contains 14 residues. The germline V gene encodes CDR1 MGHDK and CDR2 SYGVNS. CDR3 region: CASAGRGTSYEQYF. In DNA form, the CDR3 reads TGTGCCAGCGCGGGGCGGGGCACCTCCTACGAGCAGTACTTC.

The V and J genes are TRBV11-2 and TRBJ2-7, with D perhaps TRBD2 (5 bases). This CDR3 region has 16 residues. Germline V gene data show CDR1 as SGHAT and CDR2 as FQNNGV. V lost 5 bases and J lost 1, with 18 bases in between. The chain's CDR3 is CASSEGRLGGSYEQYF. The CDR3 coding sequence is TGTGCCAGCAGCGAAGGCCGTCTTGGAGGTTCCTACGAGCAGTACTTC.

This chain uses TRBV5-1 with TRBJ1-1; weak D call: TRBD1 (5 bases). V was trimmed by 2 bases and J by 1 base, leaving 12 bases between them. This CDR3 spans 15 amino acids. Germline V CDR1 and CDR2: SGHRS, YFSETQ. CDR3 nucleotide sequence: TGCGCCAGCAGCTTACAACAGGACCCGAACACTGAAGCTTTCTTT. Its protein is CASSLQQDPNTEAFF.